The 14 T cell receptor beta chains below come from one sample, sequenced in a study of spatial heterogeneity in lung cancer. Indicated time point: sample taken at primary tumor resection. TCRdb passed the 5' RACE reads through MiXCR, listing each CDR3 protein once. The sample lists thousands of distinct CDR3 sequences, under 3.5% occurring once. The sequencing used lung tissue, collected at surgery. Receptors originate from a human donor with early-stage non-small cell lung cancer.

This clonotype was recorded many times. Since it is a stray read in a library aimed at alpha chains, this beta chain has a size that is not meaningful. The chain couples TRBV2 to TRBJ1-2; perhaps TRBD1 as D (6 bases). Per the germline V gene, CDR1 is SNHLY and CDR2 is FYNNEI. The CDR3 extends over 11 amino acids. V dropped 6 bases and J dropped 8 bases, with 10 bases sitting between them. CDR3: CASSRDKGYTF. The CDR3 DNA is TGTGCCAGCAGCCGGGACAAAGGCTACACCTTC.

This clonotype is medium-sized (0.01 to 0.1%) within its sample. The library was prepared for alpha chains; this beta chain is a stray read, so its frequency means little. The chain is built from TRBV7-6 and TRBJ2-5; D perhaps matches TRBD2 (5 bases). Trimming removed 1 base from V and 4 bases from J, with 13 bases in between. In germline, CDR1 is SGHVS, CDR2 FNYEAQ. This CDR3 contains 15 residues. CDR3 DNA sequence: TGTGCCAGCAGCTTAGGAGGCAGCGAGGGAGAGACCCAGTACTTC. As protein: CASSLGGSEGETQYF.

This clonotype appeared a few times. This beta chain was picked up by a library intended for alpha chains and is off target, so its count carries little meaning. V gene TRBV7-2 combines with J gene TRBJ1-1; 11 bases match TRBD1. CDR3 size: 15 residues. Germline assignment: CDR1 SGHTA and CDR2 FQGNSA. Losses at the gene ends were 5 bases for V and 4 bases for J; bases not matched to a gene: 6. The CDR3 region is CASSRQGQGATEAFF. In DNA, the CDR3 is TGTGCCAGCAGCCGACAAGGACAGGGGGCCACTGAAGCTTTCTTT.

At least ten counts were recorded for this clonotype. The library was designed around alpha chains, so this beta chain is a stray read whose abundance carries little weight. This rearrangement joins TRBV7-2 to TRBJ1-1; D is possibly TRBD1 (5 bases). Trimming took 3 bases from V and 1 from J, leaving 12 bases between them. The CDR3 contains 15 residues. Germline V gene sequence: CDR1 SGHTA, CDR2 FQGNSA. CDR3 sequence (DNA): TGTGCCAGCAGCTTCACTAGGGACCCGAACACTGAAGCTTTCTTT. Translation: CASSFTRDPNTEAFF. The full variable domain, with the rest looked up from reference TRBV7-2 and TRBJ1-1, is GAGVSQSPSNKVTEKGKDVELRCDPISGHTALYWYRQSLGQGLEFLIYFQGNSAPDKSGLPSDRFSAERTGGSVSTLTIQRTQQEDSAVYLCASSFTRDPNTEAFFGQGTRLTVV.

This clonotype is deemed medium-sized. This beta chain lies outside the target of a library built for alpha chains; its clone size means little. The rearrangement uses TRBV20-1 and TRBJ1-3, with D tentatively TRBD1 (6 bases). CDR1 and CDR2 (germline): DFQATT, SNEGSKA (reference sequence). The CDR3 runs to 15 residues. Trimming took off 5 bases at V and 0 bases at J, with 14 bases between the two ends. Here the CDR3 reads CSARSDSSSGNTIYF. DNA of the CDR3: TGCAGTGCTCGATCGGACAGCAGCTCTGGAAACACCATATATTTT.

This clonotype was recorded a few times. A library prepared for alpha chains yielded this beta chain as an off-target read; its size is of little meaning. The gene calls are TRBV7-4 and TRBJ2-7, with 9 bases aligning to TRBD2. This CDR3 spans 15 amino acids. V dropped 2 bases and J dropped 2; count of bases not matched to a gene: 4. Germline loops: CDR1 SGHVT, CDR2 SQSDAQ. The CDR3 region has the DNA TGTGCCAGCAGCTTACAAGCGGGGGGTGCCTACGAGCAGTACTTC. This encodes CASSLQAGGAYEQYF. Full variable domain (rest looked up from reference TRBV7-4 and TRBJ2-7): GAGVSQSPRYKVAKRGRDVALRCDSISGHVTLYWYRQTLGQGSEVLTYSQSDAQRDKSGRPSGRFSAERPERSVSTLKIQRTEQGDSAVYLCASSLQAGGAYEQYFGPGTRLTVT.

This clonotype is judged medium-sized. This beta chain came through as a stray read in a library set up for alpha chains, and its size says little. The chain is built from TRBV10-3 and TRBJ1-1; 9 nucleotides align to TRBD1. This CDR3 comprises 15 residues. V trimming: 0 bases; J trimming: 4 bases; junction bases outside the gene matches: 3. The V gene's germline CDR1 is ENHRY and CDR2 SYGVKD. The chain's CDR3 is CAISESGQGSTEAFF. The CDR3 coding sequence is TGTGCCATCAGTGAGTCGGGACAGGGAAGCACTGAAGCTTTCTTT.

This clonotype was counted only a few times. Since it is a stray read in a library aimed at alpha chains, this beta chain has a size that is not meaningful. The J gene is TRBJ2-7, the V gene TRBV30, with D uncertain. Germline V lookup: CDR1 GTSNPN, CDR2 SVGIG (reference sequence). V was cut by 0 bases and J by 7 bases, with 7 bases left in between. The CDR3 totals 11 residues. For the CDR3, the DNA is TGTGCCTGGAGTGTAAGGAAAGAGCAGTACTTC. Its translation is CAWSVRKEQYF.

This clonotype occurred many times. Little can be read into the size of this beta chain, an off-target read in a library designed for alpha chains. This rearrangement joins TRBV5-6 to TRBJ1-5, with D possibly matching TRBD1 (5 bases). V was shortened by 0 bases and J by 6 bases, with 13 bases between the two germline ends. Germline CDR1 SGHDT, CDR2 YYEEEE. CDR3 size: 15 residues. CDR3 sequence: CASSLEGRGTQPQHF. As DNA, the CDR3 is TGTGCCAGCAGCTTGGAGGGGAGGGGTACTCAGCCCCAGCATTTT.

This clonotype was recorded many times. Because the library targeted alpha chains, this beta chain is an off-target read whose size means little. This chain links TRBV5-1 with TRBJ2-1; D not resolved. Trimming took 0 bases from V and 8 from J, leaving 12 bases between them. The CDR3 is 14 amino acids. The germline CDR1 and CDR2 sequences are SGHRS and YFSETQ. The CDR3 sequence is CASSLESKADEQFF. CDR3 sequence (DNA): TGCGCCAGCAGCTTGGAGTCAAAAGCAGATGAGCAGTTCTTC.

As regards this clonotype: In a library made to pick up alpha chains, this beta chain is a stray read with a size that means little. The chain uses TRBV20-1 and TRBJ2-3, with 11 positions matching TRBD2. From germline, CDR1 is DFQATT and CDR2 SNEGSKA (reference sequence). This CDR3 has 17 residues. V gave up 6 bases and J gave up 2 bases; unmatched junction bases: 13. The CDR3 loop is CSARHPTSGETTDTQYF. DNA for the CDR3: TGCAGTGCCCGACACCCGACTAGCGGGGAGACCACAGATACGCAGTATTTT.

With regard to this clonotype: As an off-target read in a library built for alpha chains, this beta chain has a frequency of little significance. The rearrangement links TRBV27 to TRBJ2-7; TRBD2 might be the D (5 bases). Trimming removed 5 bases from V and 4 bases from J, with 15 bases in between. Germline V gene lookup returns CDR1 MNHEY and CDR2 SMNVEV (reference sequence). This CDR3 spans 14 amino acids. The CDR3 DNA reads TGTGCCAGCAGTCCCTATACGCGCGGGTACGAGCAGTACTTC. This translates into CASSPYTRGYEQYF.

In its sample, this clonotype ranks as medium-sized. A library prepared for alpha chains yielded this beta chain as an off-target read; its size is of little meaning. The chain links TRBV27 to TRBJ2-1; TRBD1 matches at 9 bases. The CDR3 runs to 15 residues. Germline loops: CDR1 MNHEY, CDR2 SMNVEV (reference sequence). V lost 5 bases and J lost 3; bases outside the gene matches: 5. CDR3 DNA sequence: TGTGCCAGCAGTCCGCGGGGACAGGGCTACAATGAGCAGTTCTTC. Translating it yields CASSPRGQGYNEQFF.

In its sample, this clonotype ranks as medium-sized. This beta chain came through as a stray read in a library set up for alpha chains, and its size says little. V is TRBV2 and J is TRBJ2-1, with 9 nucleotides matching TRBD2. J gave up 5 bases and V 5 bases, and 7 bases lay outside the gene matches. Germline loops: CDR1 SNHLY, CDR2 FYNNEI. The CDR3 contains 15 residues. CDR3: CASSKRAGGNNEQFF. The DNA of the CDR3 is TGTGCCAGCAGTAAAAGGGCGGGGGGGAACAATGAGCAGTTCTTC.